Described below is a single TCR beta chain sequence and its context. This CDR3 contains 16 residues. J gave up 7 bases and V 5 bases, and 12 bases lay outside the gene matches. CDR1 is MNHEY and CDR2 is SMNVEV in the germline V gene (reference sequence). Data came from immunoSEQ multiplex PCR; TCRdb stores just in-frame clones and leaves some out. The sample has 95,000 or so clones; around 80% are singletons. This sample was taken from a study of blood T cell repertoires in COVID-19. The source material was peripheral blood. This clonotype originated in a human donor in a cohort sampled during active COVID-19. The V gene is TRBV27, the J gene TRBJ2-3, with 10 nucleotides matching TRBD1. CDR3 loop: CASSPPAGTGEYTQYF. CDR3 nucleotides: TGTGCCAGCAGTCCCCCCGCCGGGACAGGGGAATATACGCAGTATTTT.